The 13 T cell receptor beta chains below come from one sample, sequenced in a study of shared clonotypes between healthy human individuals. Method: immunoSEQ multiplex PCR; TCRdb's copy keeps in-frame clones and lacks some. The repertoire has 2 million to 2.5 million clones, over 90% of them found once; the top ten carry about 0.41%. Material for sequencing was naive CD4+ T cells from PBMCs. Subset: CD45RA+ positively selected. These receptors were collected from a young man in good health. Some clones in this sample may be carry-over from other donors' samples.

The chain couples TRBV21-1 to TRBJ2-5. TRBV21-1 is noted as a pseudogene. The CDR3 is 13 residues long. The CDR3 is CASSKGRRETQYF. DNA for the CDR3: TGTGCCAGCAGCAAAGGCCGGCGCGAGACCCAGTACTTC.

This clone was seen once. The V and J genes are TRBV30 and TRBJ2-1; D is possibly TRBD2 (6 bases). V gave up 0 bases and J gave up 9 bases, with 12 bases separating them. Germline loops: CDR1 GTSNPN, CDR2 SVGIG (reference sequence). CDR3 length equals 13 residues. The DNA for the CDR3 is TGTGCCTGGAGTGTAAAGGGGAGGAGTGAGCAGTTCTTC. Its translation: CAWSVKGRSEQFF. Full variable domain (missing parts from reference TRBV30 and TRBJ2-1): SQTIHQWPATLVQPVGSPLSLECTVEGTSNPNLYWYRQAAGRGLQLLFYSVGIGQISSEVPQNLSASRPQDRQFILSSKKLLLSDSGFYLCAWSVKGRSEQFFGPGTRLTVL.

The CDR3 sequence: CASRVRGTTDTQYF. The CDR3 DNA reads as TGTGCCAGCCGGGTTCGGGGAACCACAGATACGCAGTATTTT. The rearrangement uses TRBV2 and TRBJ2-3, with a possible D match to TRBD2 (5 bases). Trimming removed 8 bases from V and 2 bases from J, with 14 bases in between. This CDR3 has 14 residues. Looked up from germline, CDR1 is SNHLY and CDR2 is FYNNEI.

The CDR3 reads CASSQVLAGVRTGELFF. Here the CDR3 DNA reads TGCGCCAGCAGCCAAGTACTAGCGGGAGTGCGTACCGGGGAGCTGTTTTTT. The V and J genes are TRBV4-1 and TRBJ2-2; 11 nucleotides agree with TRBD2. After removal of 1 base from V and 5 bases from J, the junction contained 6 bases not matched to a gene. CDR3 length: 17 amino acids. The germline CDR1 and CDR2 sequences are MGHRA and YSYEKL.

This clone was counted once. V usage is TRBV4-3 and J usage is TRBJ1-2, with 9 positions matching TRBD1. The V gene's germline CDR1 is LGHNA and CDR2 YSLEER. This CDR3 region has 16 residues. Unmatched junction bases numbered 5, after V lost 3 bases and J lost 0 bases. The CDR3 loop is CASSQGTGRTNYGYTF. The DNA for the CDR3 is TGCGCCAGCAGCCAGGGGACAGGGCGAACTAACTATGGCTACACCTTC.

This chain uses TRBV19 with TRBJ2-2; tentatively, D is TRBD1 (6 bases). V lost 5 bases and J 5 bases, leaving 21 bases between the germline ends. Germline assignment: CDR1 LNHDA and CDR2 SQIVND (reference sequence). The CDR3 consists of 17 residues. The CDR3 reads CASSHDRHHQGTGELFF. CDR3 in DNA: TGTGCCAGTAGTCACGACAGGCACCACCAAGGAACCGGGGAGCTGTTTTTT. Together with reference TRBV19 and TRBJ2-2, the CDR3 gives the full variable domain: DGGITQSPKYLFRKEGQNVTLSCEQNLNHDAMYWYRQDPGQGLRLIYYSQIVNDFQKGDIAEGYSVSREKKESFPLTVTSAQKNPTAFYLCASSHDRHHQGTGELFFGEGSRLTVL.

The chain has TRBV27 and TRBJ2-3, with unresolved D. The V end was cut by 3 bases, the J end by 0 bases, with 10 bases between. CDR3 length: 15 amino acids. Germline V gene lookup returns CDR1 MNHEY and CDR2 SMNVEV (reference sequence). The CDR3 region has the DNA TGTGCCAGCAGTTTTAGGTGGGCTAGCACAGATACGCAGTATTTT. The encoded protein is CASSFRWASTDTQYF.

The CDR3 reads CASTTAQPNTEAFF. Written as DNA, the CDR3 is TGTGCCAGCACCACGGCGCAACCTAACACTGAAGCTTTCTTT. This chain links TRBV6-6 with TRBJ1-1; D unresolved. Trimming took 7 bases from V and 2 from J, leaving 14 bases between them. Germline CDR1 and CDR2: MNHNY and SVGAGI (reference sequence). The CDR3 covers 14 residues.

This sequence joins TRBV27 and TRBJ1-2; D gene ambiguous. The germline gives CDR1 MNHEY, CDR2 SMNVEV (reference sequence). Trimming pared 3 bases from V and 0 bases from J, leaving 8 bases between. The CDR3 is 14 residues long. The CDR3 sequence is CASSFSAANYGYTF. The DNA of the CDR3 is TGTGCCAGCAGTTTTTCTGCGGCTAACTATGGCTACACCTTC.

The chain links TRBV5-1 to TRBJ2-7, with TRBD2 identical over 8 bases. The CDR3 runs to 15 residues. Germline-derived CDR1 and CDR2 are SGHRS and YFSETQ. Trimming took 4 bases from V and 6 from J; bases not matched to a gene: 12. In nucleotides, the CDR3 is TGCGCCAGCAGCACTTCTAGCGGGTGGGGCCGCGAGCAGTACTTC. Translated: CASSTSSGWGREQYF.

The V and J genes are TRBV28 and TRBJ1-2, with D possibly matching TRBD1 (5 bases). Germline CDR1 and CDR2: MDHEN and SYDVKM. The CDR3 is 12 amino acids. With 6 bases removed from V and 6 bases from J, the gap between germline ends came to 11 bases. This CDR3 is CASRGQGDGYTF. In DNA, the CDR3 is TGTGCCAGCAGGGGGCAGGGCGATGGCTACACCTTC.

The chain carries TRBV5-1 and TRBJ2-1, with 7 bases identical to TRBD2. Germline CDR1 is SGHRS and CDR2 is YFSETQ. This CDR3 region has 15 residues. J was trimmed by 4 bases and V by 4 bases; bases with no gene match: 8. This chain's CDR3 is CASSAIAGLYNEQFF. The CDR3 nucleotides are TGCGCCAGCAGCGCGATAGCGGGTCTGTACAATGAGCAGTTCTTC.

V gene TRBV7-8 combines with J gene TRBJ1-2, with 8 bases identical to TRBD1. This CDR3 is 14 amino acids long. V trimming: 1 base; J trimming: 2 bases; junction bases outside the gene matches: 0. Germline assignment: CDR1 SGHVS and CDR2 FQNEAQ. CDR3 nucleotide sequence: TGTGCCAGCAGCTTAGACAGGGGGAACTATGGCTACACCTTC. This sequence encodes CASSLDRGNYGYTF.